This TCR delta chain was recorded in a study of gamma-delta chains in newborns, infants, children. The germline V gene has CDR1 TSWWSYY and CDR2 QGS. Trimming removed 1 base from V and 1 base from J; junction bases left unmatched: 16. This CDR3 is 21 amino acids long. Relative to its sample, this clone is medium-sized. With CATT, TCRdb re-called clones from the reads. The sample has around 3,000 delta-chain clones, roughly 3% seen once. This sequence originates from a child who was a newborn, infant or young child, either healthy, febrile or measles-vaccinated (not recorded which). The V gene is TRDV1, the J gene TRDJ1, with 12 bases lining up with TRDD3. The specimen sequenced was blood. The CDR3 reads CALGEPSPTGGYPEGTDKLIF. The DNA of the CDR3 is TGTGCTCTTGGGGAACCTTCCCCTACTGGGGGATACCCTGAGGGCACCGATAAACTCATCTTT.